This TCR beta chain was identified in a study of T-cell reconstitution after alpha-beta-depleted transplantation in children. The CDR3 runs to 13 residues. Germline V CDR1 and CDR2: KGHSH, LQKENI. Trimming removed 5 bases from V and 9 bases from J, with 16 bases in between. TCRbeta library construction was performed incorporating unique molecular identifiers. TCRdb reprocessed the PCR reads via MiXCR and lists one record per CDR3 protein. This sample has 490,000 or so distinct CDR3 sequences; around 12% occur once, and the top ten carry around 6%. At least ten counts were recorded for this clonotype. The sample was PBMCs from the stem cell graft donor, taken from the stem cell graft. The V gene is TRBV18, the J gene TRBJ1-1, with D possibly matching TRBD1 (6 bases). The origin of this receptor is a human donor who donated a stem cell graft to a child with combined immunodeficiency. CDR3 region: CASSAQGRGKAFF. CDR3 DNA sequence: TGTGCCAGCTCAGCACAGGGTCGCGGAAAAGCTTTCTTT.